The sequence of this TCR beta chain was determined in a study of cytomegalovirus exposure and HLA in healthy donors. Primers included in the PCR were 60 Vbeta and 13 Jbeta primers. This table comes from immunoSEQ multiplex PCR, and its TCRdb copy is limited to in-frame clones, with some not included. The repertoire holds around 170,000 clones, with 81% as singletons. The CDR3 is made up of 15 amino acids. Germline CDR1 reads MGHRA; CDR2 reads YSYEKL. V gave up 4 bases and J gave up 9 bases, with 19 bases separating them. Among the donors, all were healthy bone marrow donors. As regards this clone: Its antigen is not identified.

Study outcomes and limitations: The only immune exposure information that was available was CMV serostatus. A later analysis associated some 18,000 TCR beta sequences with HLA alleles at a 0.05 false discovery rate. Association of a missense DCLRE1C variant with TCR beta V- and J-gene trimming was reported in a later analysis.

Specimen: PBMCs. The chain links TRBV4-1 to TRBJ2-1, with D possibly being TRBD1 (6 bases). The clonotype originates from a man over 45 in good health and CMV-seropositive. The CDR3 sequence: CASSLQRGHWGEQFF. In DNA, the CDR3 is TGCGCCAGCAGCCTTCAACGGGGACACTGGGGTGAGCAGTTCTTC.